This paragraph reports one TCR beta chain. Its antigen is still unknown. The sample belongs to a study of shared clonotypes between healthy human individuals. Healthy HIV-negative adults with no recent acute infections or vaccinations were recruited as donors. CD45RO+ cells went into CD8 memory alongside CCR7-negative CD45RA+ TemRA cells. Study conclusions and caveats: Sampling covered blood only; tissue repertoires likely differ.

Sequencing used immunoSEQ multiplex PCR; TCRdb keeps in-frame clones, though not all of them. The sample contains fewer than 130,000 clones, about 72% of which appear only once. The length of the CDR3 is 17 residues. Germline V gene lookup returns CDR1 SEHNR and CDR2 FQNEAQ (reference sequence). V lost 5 bases and J lost 2; bases outside the gene matches: 9. This clonotype was obtained from a woman in her 30s in good health. The sample was memory CD8+ T cells sorted from blood. Subset defined: CD45RO+ cells pooled with CCR7-negative TemRA cells. The chain links TRBV7-9 to TRBJ2-3; 11 bases are shared with TRBD2. The CDR3: CASSPLAGVPNTDTQYF. DNA for the CDR3: TGTGCCAGCAGCCCACTAGCGGGAGTGCCGAACACAGATACGCAGTATTTT.